This TCR beta chain came from a study of graft-versus-host responses after intestinal transplantation. Study at large: All recipients were transplanted with multivisceral, liver-intestinal, or isolated intestinal grafts. Induction with anti-thymocyte globulin, then tacrolimus and steroids for about 3 years, was given to all recipients. General observations from the study: Early after transplant, HvG clones declined as circulating GvH clones peaked. GvH clones were identified in recipient marrow, with some first appearing in ileum or blood.

Measured with immunoSEQ multiplex PCR; TCRdb has only the in-frame clones, and not every one. The sample lists 50,000 to 75,000 clones, more than 85% occurring once. This CDR3 comprises 15 residues. Trimming shortened V by 6 bases and J by 3 bases, and 16 bases separated the two germline ends. Germline lookup yields CDR1 MNHNY and CDR2 SVGAGI (reference sequence). Of note for this clone: Its target is unknown.

V usage is TRBV6-6 and J usage is TRBJ2-3; D may be TRBD2 (6 bases). This clonotype was sampled from a human donor who was the organ donor for an intestinal transplant. The sequences come from unstimulated CD8+ T cells sorted from spleen or lymph node cells, collected before transplant. Written as DNA, the CDR3 is TGTGCCAGCAGCTACCTAGCGACAACAACAGATACGCAGTATTTT. Its translation: CASSYLATTTDTQYF.